Sequencing of this T cell receptor (beta chain) was carried out in a study of T cell repertoires in cytomegalovirus infection. TCRdb reprocessed the reads with MiXCR, giving one entry per CDR3 protein. The sample yields fewer than 900,000 distinct CDR3 sequences, about 27% seen once. This clonotype occurred many times. Its antigen is undetermined. This CDR3 spans 15 amino acids. Germline loops: CDR1 SGHTA, CDR2 FQGNSA. Trimming cost V 5 bases and J 4 bases, with 18 bases left between them. This sample comprised cultured CD8+ T cells from PBMCs, obtained from culture after CMV antigen stimulation. The genes are TRBV7-2 and TRBJ2-7; D is undetermined. The sequence came from a human donor in good health (CMV status not recorded). Some clones in this sample may be carry-over from other donors' samples. DNA for the CDR3: TGTGCCAGCAGCCCTTCCATCGGGTTTTGGTACGAGCAGTACTTC. Residues: CASSPSIGFWYEQYF.